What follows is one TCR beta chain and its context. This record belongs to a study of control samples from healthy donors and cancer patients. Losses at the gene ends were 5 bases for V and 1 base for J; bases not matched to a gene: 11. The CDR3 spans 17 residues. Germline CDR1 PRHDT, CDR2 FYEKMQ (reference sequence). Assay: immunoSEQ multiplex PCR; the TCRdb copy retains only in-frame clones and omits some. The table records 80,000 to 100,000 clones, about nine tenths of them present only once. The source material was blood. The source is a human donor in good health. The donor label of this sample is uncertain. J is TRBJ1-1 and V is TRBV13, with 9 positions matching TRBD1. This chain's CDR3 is CASSKPGQGYANTEAFF. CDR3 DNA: TGTGCCAGCAGCAAGCCGGGACAGGGTTATGCGAACACTGAAGCTTTCTTT. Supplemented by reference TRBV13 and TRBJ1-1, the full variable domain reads AAGVIQSPRHLIKEKRETATLKCYPIPRHDTVYWYQQGPGQDPQFLISFYEKMQSDKGSIPDRFSAQQFSDYHSELNMSSLELGDSALYFCASSKPGQGYANTEAFFGQGTRLTVV.